Listed here is a single T cell receptor (beta chain). The data were taken from a study of control samples from healthy donors and cancer patients. The method was immunoSEQ multiplex PCR; TCRdb's version includes in-frame clones alone and lacks a portion of them. This table holds about 110,000 clones, 90% found once. In germline, CDR1 is SGDLS, CDR2 YYNGEE. The CDR3 is 18 amino acids. V was clipped by 4 bases and J by 1 base; unmatched bases: 15. The sequence was collected from a human donor in good health. The donor label of this sample is uncertain. The gene calls are TRBV9 and TRBJ2-3; 7 nucleotides line up with TRBD2. Sequencing was carried out using blood. In nucleotides, the CDR3 is TGTGCCAGCAGCAGACGAGGGAGGGCGGGGGATCGCACAGATACGCAGTATTTT. Its protein is CASSRRGRAGDRTDTQYF.